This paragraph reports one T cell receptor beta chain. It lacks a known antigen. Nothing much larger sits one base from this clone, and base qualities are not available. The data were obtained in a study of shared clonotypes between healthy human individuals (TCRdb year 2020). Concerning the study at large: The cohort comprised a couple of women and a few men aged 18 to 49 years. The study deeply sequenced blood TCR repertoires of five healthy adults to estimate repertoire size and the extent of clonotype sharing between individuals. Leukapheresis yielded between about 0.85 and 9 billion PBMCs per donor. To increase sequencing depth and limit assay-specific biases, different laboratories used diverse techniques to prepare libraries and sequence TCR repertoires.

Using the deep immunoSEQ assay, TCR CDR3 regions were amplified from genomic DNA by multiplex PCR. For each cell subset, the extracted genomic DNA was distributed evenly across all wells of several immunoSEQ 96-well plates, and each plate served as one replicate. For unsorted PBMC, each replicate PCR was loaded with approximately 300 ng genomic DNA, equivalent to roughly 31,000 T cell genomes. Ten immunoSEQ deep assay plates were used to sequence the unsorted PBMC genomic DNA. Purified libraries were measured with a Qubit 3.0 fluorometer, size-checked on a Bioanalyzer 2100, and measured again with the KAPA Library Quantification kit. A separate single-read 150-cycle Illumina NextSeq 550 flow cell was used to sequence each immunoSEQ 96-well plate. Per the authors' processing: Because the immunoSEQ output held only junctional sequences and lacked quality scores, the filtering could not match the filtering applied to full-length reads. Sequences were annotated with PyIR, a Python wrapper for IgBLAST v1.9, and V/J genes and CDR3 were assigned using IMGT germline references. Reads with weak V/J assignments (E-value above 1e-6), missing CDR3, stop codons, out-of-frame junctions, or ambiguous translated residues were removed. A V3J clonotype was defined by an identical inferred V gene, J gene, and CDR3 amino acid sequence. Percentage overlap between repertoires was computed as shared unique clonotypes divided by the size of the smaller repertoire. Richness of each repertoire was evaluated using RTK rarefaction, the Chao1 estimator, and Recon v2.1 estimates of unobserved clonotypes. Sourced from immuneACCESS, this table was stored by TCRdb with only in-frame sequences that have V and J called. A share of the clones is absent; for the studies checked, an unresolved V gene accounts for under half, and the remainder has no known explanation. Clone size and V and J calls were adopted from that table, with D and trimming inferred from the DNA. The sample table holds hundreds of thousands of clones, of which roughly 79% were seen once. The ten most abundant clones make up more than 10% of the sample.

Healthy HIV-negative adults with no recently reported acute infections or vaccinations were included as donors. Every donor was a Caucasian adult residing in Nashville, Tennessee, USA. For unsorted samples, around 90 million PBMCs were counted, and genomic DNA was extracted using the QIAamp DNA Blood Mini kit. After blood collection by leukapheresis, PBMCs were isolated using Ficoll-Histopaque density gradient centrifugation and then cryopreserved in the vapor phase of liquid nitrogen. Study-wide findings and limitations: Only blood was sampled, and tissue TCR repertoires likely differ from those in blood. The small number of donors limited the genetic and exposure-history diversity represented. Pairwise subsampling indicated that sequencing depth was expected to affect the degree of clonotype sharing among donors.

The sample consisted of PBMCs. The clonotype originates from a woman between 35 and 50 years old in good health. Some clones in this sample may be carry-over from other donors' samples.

The CDR3 sequence is CASSQRSLRAEAFF. The bases are TGTGCCAGCAGCCAGCGGAGCCTTCGGGCTGAAGCTTTCTTT. The chain uses TRBV11-3 and TRBJ1-1, with no reliable assignment of the D segment. V sheds 5 bases and J sheds 6 bases, leaving 16 bases between their ends. Taken from the germline V gene, the CDR1 and CDR2 loops are SGHNT and YENEEA. From cysteine to phenylalanine, the CDR3 is 14 amino acids long. Only the CDR3 region is kept as DNA, spanning 42 bases read in frame from base 1. Here the CDR3 is joined to the reference TRBV11-3 and TRBJ1-1 genes, and the full variable domain is: EAGVVQSPRYKIIEKKQPVAFWCNPISGHNTLYWYLQNLGQGPELLIRYENEEAVDDSQLPKDRFSAERLKGVDSTLKIQPAELGDSAVYLCASSQRSLRAEAFFGQGTRLTVV.